A single sample gave rise to the 19 T cell receptor beta chains below, sequenced in a study of blood T cell repertoires in COVID-19. TCRdb's copy holds only in-frame clones and misses some; the assay was immunoSEQ multiplex PCR. The top ten clones hold 1% of a sample with 300,000 to 450,000 clones, 85% to 90% of them seen once. The sample comprised PBMCs or T cells enriched from blood (not recorded which). All receptors derive from a man younger than 35 who had recovered from COVID-19.

The V gene is TRBV3-1 (or the pseudogene TRBV3-2), the J gene TRBJ1-1, with a possible D match to TRBD1 (5 bases). The CDR3 is 15 residues long. The V end was cut by 7 bases, the J end by 4 bases, with 19 bases between. CDR1 LGHDT and CDR2 YNNKEL come from the germline V gene (reference sequence). The CDR3 sequence: CASKNLQGGFTEAFF. DNA for the CDR3: TGTGCCAGCAAGAACCTGCAGGGTGGATTCACTGAAGCTTTCTTT.

The chain has TRBV6-2 or TRBV6-3 and TRBJ1-5, with 8 bases fitting TRBD1. Germline loops: CDR1 MNHEY, CDR2 SVGEGT. V gave up 6 bases and J gave up 13 bases; unmatched junction bases: 8. The CDR3 has 12 amino acids. The CDR3: CASSSLRTGQHF. CDR3 coding DNA: TGTGCCAGCAGCTCTCTCAGGACAGGGCAGCATTTT.

The genes are TRBV6-5 and TRBJ1-2, with D tentatively TRBD1 (5 bases). Germline V gene sequence: CDR1 MNHEY, CDR2 SVGAGI. Trimming took off 6 bases at V and 2 bases at J, with 16 bases between the two ends. The CDR3 totals 15 residues. The CDR3 loop is CASRSSTAINYGYTF. DNA of the CDR3: TGTGCCAGCAGGTCCTCGACAGCTATCAACTATGGCTACACCTTC.

This clone was picked up a small number of times. V gene TRBV11-2 combines with J gene TRBJ1-2; 7 positions agree with TRBD1. Germline CDR1 is SGHAT and CDR2 is FQNNGV. Trimming took 6 bases from V and 8 from J; bases not matched to a gene: 3. The CDR3 sequence is 11 residues long. The CDR3 DNA reads as TGTGCCAGCAGTAACAGGGGCGGCTACACCTTC. As protein: CASSNRGGYTF.

The chain joins TRBV28 to TRBJ2-7; the match to TRBD1 covers 7 bases. Trimming at V came to 3 bases and at J to 6 bases, leaving 14 bases not matched to a gene. CDR1 and CDR2 from the germline V gene are MDHEN and SYDVKM. The CDR3 extends over 16 amino acids. The CDR3 loop reads CASSLSLGQALGEQYF. The CDR3 coding sequence is TGTGCCAGCAGTTTGTCCCTAGGACAGGCACTGGGCGAGCAGTACTTC.

The J gene is TRBJ2-7, the V gene TRBV5-1; the match to TRBD2 covers 9 bases. The CDR3 extends over 15 amino acids. Germline trimming cut 0 bases from V and 8 bases from J; bases unmatched to any gene: 9. Germline values: CDR1 SGHRS, CDR2 YFSETQ. In DNA form, the CDR3 reads TGCGCCAGCAGCTTGGAGGGTAGCGGGAGAGATAAGCAGTACTTC. It encodes CASSLEGSGRDKQYF.

The chain employs TRBV27 and TRBJ2-1, with 9 bases aligning to TRBD2. Unmatched junction bases numbered 14, after V lost 4 bases and J lost 7 bases. The CDR3 loop spans 17 amino acids. In germline, CDR1 is MNHEY, CDR2 SMNVEV (reference sequence). For the CDR3, the DNA is TGTGCCAGCAGTTCAAACTTAGCGGGAGCATTGATGAATGAGCAGTTCTTC. Residues: CASSSNLAGALMNEQFF.

The rearrangement uses TRBV6-6 and TRBJ1-3; 7 positions match TRBD1. The CDR3 is made up of 13 amino acids. Germline CDR1 is MNHNY and CDR2 is SVGAGI (reference sequence). After removal of 6 bases from V and 8 bases from J, the junction contained 7 bases not matched to a gene. For the CDR3, the DNA is TGTGCCAGCAGCTCCGGACAGGTAGACACCATATATTTT. Its protein product is CASSSGQVDTIYF.

The chain joins TRBV28 to TRBJ1-1; no definite D call. Germline lookup yields CDR1 MDHEN and CDR2 SYDVKM. The V gene lost 4 bases and the J gene lost 4 bases, with 13 bases spanning the gap. CDR3 length: 14 amino acids. CDR3 region: CASSSPGGSTEAFF. CDR3 bases: TGTGCCAGCAGTTCCCCGGGAGGGAGCACTGAAGCTTTCTTT.

The V call is TRBV7-9, the J call TRBJ1-2, with 7 bases identical to TRBD1. This CDR3 is 13 amino acids long. The V and J ends lost 6 bases and 7 bases, in that order; junction bases with no gene match: 8. Per the germline V gene, CDR1 is SEHNR and CDR2 is FQNEAQ (reference sequence). The CDR3 here is CASSSTGEAGYTF. As DNA, the CDR3 is TGTGCCAGCAGTTCCACAGGGGAGGCTGGCTACACCTTC.

The J gene is TRBJ2-1, the V gene TRBV2; 14 nucleotides align to TRBD2. Unmatched junction bases numbered 8, after V lost 4 bases and J lost 0 bases. The CDR3 extends over 19 amino acids. CDR1 and CDR2 from the germline V gene are SNHLY and FYNNEI. CDR3 loop: CASSGGLAGAFSSYNEQFF. CDR3 bases: TGTGCCAGCAGTGGGGGACTAGCGGGGGCCTTCAGCTCCTACAATGAGCAGTTCTTC.

The chain recombines TRBV12-5 with TRBJ1-1; 10 bases fit TRBD1. J gave up 3 bases and V 5 bases, and 6 bases lay outside the gene matches. This CDR3 has 15 residues. CDR1 LGHNT and CDR2 FRNRAP come from the germline V gene. DNA of the CDR3: TGTGCTAGTGGTCCATGGACAGGGGGTTACACTGAAGCTTTCTTT. Its translation is CASGPWTGGYTEAFF.

The V gene is TRBV7-6, the J gene TRBJ1-5, with TRBD1 as a possible D gene (5 bases). Deletions cut 5 bases from V and 1 base from J, with 18 bases between. CDR1 and CDR2 (germline): SGHVS, FNYEAQ. The CDR3 is 17 amino acids. CDR3 loop: CASSPFTGPRSNQPQHF. CDR3 bases: TGTGCCAGCAGCCCCTTTACAGGACCCCGGAGCAATCAGCCCCAGCATTTT. Full variable domain (outside the CDR3, taken from reference TRBV7-6 and TRBJ1-5): GAGVSQSPRYKVTKRGQDVALRCDPISGHVSLYWYRQALGQGPEFLTYFNYEAQQDKSGLPNDRFSAERPEGSISTLTIQRTEQRDSAMYRCASSPFTGPRSNQPQHFGDGTRLSIL.

This chain joins TRBV27 and TRBJ2-7; 7 nucleotides match TRBD2. Germline CDR1 MNHEY, CDR2 SMNVEV (reference sequence). The CDR3 has 14 amino acids. J was trimmed by 0 bases and V by 8 bases; bases with no gene match: 7. The CDR3 region is CASRLSSGSYEQYF. The DNA of the CDR3 is TGTGCCAGCCGTCTCTCTAGCGGCTCCTACGAGCAGTACTTC.

This rearrangement joins TRBV6-5 to TRBJ1-5; 8 positions match TRBD1. V trimming: 8 bases; J trimming: 9 bases; junction bases outside the gene matches: 12. Germline CDR1 and CDR2: MNHEY and SVGAGI. CDR3 length: 14 residues. CDR3 region: CASGNSGGARPQHF. As DNA, the CDR3 is TGTGCCAGCGGGAATTCAGGGGGCGCTCGGCCCCAGCATTTT.

The chain is built from TRBV28 and TRBJ1-6; 7 nucleotides align to TRBD1. The CDR3 is 11 residues long. After removal of 4 bases from V and 18 bases from J, the junction contained 6 bases not matched to a gene. Germline V gene lookup returns CDR1 MDHEN and CDR2 SYDVKM. CDR3 DNA: TGTGCCAGCAGTTCACAGGGGAAAGGCCACTTT. Its translation: CASSSQGKGHF. Drawing the rest from reference TRBV28 and TRBJ1-6, the complete variable domain is DVKVTQSSRYLVKRTGEKVFLECVQDMDHENMFWYRQDPGLGLRLIYFSYDVKMKEKGDIPEGYSVSREKKERFSLILESASTNQTSMYLCASSSQGKGHFGNGTRLTVT.

The chain carries TRBV5-1 and TRBJ1-2; 8 bases match TRBD1. Germline CDR1 and CDR2: SGHRS and YFSETQ. The CDR3 extends over 17 amino acids. The V segment lost 5 bases and the J segment 1 base; nucleotides outside the gene matches: 13. The CDR3: CASSYRTGTGDNYGYTF. Here the CDR3 DNA reads TGCGCCAGCAGTTATCGGACAGGGACAGGAGATAACTATGGCTACACCTTC.

This sequence joins TRBV19 and TRBJ1-1, with D possibly being TRBD1 (5 bases). Trimming shortened V by 5 bases and J by 3 bases, and 19 bases separated the two germline ends. The CDR3 contains 16 residues. Germline V gene lookup returns CDR1 LNHDA and CDR2 SQIVND (reference sequence). CDR3 sequence reads: CASSPRGRGEDTEAFF. Here the CDR3 DNA reads TGTGCCAGTAGTCCCCGGGGGAGGGGTGAGGACACTGAAGCTTTCTTT.

The J gene is TRBJ2-1, the V gene TRBV15; 7 nucleotides align to TRBD1. The germline CDR1 and CDR2 sequences are LNHNV and YYDKDF (reference sequence). The V and J ends lost 2 bases and 3 bases, in that order; junction bases with no gene match: 10. CDR3 length: 17 residues. CDR3 nucleotide sequence: TGTGCCACCAGCAGATCGAGGGTAGGGGGCTTCTACAATGAGCAGTTCTTC. Amino acid sequence: CATSRSRVGGFYNEQFF.